A single TCR beta chain is shown here with its context. Random-hexamer reverse transcription was applied to about 0.45 to 1 ug RNA. Using its own MiXCR run on the immunoSEQ multiplex PCR reads, TCRdb lists one record per CDR3 protein. The table lists 120,000 to 150,000 distinct CDR3 sequences, 94% of them singletons. The data derive from a study of CD8 T cells in Susac syndrome. The CDR3 runs 14 residues. Germline lookup yields CDR1 SNHLY and CDR2 FYNNEI. The V end lost 2 bases, the J end lost 0 bases, and 8 bases lay between the germline ends. What was sequenced was CD8+ T cells from PBMCs. The chain is built from TRBV2 and TRBJ2-7; no firm D call. The clonotype was recovered from a human donor in good health. CDR3 coding DNA: TGTGCCAGCAGTGAATCAGTGAGCTCCTACGAGCAGTACTTC. This codes for CASSESVSSYEQYF.